Listed here is a single T cell receptor beta chain. The sample originates from a study of blood T cell repertoires in COVID-19. The repertoire was sequenced with immunoSEQ multiplex PCR; TCRdb's copy has only in-frame clones and lacks some. The sample includes under 150,000 clones, approximately 79% of them seen just once. Sequencing used PBMCs or T cells enriched from blood (not recorded which). The clonotype comes from a woman aged 50 to 65 who had recovered from COVID-19.

The CDR3 bases are TGTGCCAGCCAGGGGGGTTATACGCAGTATTTT. Translating it yields CASQGGYTQYF. The J gene is TRBJ2-3, the V gene TRBV3-1 (or the pseudogene TRBV3-2), with D maybe TRBD1 (7 bases). Between the trimmed V and J ends, which lost 8 bases and 7 bases, there was a span of 10 bases. CDR3 length equals 11 residues. Germline-derived CDR1 and CDR2 are LGHDT and YNNKEL (reference sequence).